This T cell receptor (beta chain) is from a study of cytomegalovirus exposure and HLA in healthy donors. Study information: Assignment to the Caucasian-associated ancestry cluster applied to 75% to 85% of the approximately 360 genotyped donors.

The PCR used 60 Vbeta and 13 Jbeta primers. TCRdb's table, derived via immunoSEQ multiplex PCR, lists solely in-frame clones and lacks some. The profile shows about 120,000 clones, around 81% of them singletons. Germline CDR1 is WNHNN and CDR2 is SYGVQD (reference sequence). Trimming stripped 2 bases from V and 3 bases from J, with 14 bases between. CDR3 length: 15 amino acids. Only a few counts were recorded for this clone. The receptor comes from a woman between 40 and 50 years old in good health and CMV-seronegative. The material sequenced was PBMCs. The J gene is TRBJ2-7, the V gene TRBV10-1, with D perhaps matching TRBD2 (6 bases). CDR3 loop: CASSERGSGLYEQYF. DNA of the CDR3: TGCGCCAGCAGTGAGCGCGGTAGCGGACTCTACGAGCAGTACTTC.